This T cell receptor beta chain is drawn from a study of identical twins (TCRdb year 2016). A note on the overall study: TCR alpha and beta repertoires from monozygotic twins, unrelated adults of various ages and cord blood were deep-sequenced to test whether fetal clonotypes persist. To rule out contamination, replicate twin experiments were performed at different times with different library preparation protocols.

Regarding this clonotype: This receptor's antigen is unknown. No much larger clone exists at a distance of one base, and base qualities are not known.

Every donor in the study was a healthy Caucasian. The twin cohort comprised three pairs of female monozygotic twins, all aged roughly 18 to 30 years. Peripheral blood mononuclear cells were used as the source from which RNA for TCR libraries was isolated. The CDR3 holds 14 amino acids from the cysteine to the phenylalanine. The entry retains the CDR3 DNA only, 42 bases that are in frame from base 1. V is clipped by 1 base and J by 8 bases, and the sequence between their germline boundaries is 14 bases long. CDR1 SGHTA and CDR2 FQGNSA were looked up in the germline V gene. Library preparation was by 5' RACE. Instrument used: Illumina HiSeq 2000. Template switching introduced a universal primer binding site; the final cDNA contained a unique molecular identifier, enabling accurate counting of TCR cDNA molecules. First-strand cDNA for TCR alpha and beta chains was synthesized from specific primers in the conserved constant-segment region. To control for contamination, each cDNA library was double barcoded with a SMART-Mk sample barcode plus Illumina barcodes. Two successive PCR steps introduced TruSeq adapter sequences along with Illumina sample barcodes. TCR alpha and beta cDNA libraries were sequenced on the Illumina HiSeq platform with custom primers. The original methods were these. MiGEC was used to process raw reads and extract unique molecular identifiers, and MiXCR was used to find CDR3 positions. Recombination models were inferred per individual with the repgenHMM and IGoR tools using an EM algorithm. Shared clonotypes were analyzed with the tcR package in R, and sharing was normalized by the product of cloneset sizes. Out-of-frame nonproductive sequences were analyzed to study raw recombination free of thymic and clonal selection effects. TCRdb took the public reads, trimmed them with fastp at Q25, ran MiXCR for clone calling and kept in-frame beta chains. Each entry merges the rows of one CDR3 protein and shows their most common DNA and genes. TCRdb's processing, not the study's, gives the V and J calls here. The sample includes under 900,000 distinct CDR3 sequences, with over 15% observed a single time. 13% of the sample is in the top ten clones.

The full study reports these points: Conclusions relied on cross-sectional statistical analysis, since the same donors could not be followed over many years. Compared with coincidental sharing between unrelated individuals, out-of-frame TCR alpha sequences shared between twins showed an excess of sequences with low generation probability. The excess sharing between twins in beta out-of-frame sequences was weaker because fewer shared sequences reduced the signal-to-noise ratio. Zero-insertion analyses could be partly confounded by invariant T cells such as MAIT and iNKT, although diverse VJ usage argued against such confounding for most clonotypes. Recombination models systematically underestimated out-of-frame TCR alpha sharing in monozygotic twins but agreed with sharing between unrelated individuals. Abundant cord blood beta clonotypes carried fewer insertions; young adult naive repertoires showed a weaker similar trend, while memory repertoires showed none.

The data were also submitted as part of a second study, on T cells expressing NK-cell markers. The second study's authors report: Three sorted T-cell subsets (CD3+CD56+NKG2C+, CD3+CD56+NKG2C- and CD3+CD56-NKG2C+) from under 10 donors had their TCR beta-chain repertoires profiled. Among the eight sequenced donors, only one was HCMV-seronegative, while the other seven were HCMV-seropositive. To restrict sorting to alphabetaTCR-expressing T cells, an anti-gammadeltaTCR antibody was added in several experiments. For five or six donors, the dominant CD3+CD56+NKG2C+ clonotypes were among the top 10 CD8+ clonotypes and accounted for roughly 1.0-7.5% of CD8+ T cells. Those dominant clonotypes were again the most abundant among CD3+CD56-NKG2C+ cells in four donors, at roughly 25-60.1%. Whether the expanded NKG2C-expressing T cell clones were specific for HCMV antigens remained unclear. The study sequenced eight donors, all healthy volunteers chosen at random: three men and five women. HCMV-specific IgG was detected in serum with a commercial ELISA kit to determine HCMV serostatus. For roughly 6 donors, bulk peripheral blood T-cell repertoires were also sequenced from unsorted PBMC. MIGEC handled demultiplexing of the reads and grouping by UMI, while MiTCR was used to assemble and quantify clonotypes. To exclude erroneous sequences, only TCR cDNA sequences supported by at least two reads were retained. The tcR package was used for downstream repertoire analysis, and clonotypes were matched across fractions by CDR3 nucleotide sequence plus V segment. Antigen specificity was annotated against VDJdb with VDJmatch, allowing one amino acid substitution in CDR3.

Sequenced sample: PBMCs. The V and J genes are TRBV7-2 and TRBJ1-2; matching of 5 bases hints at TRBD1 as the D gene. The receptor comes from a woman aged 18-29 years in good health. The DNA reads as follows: TGTGCCAGCAGCTTAGTCGGGGGACGGGGGGGCTACACCTTC. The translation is CASSLVGGRGGYTF.